This T cell receptor (beta chain) was profiled in a study of blood T cell repertoires in COVID-19. Whole-study context: From T cells, B-cell-depleted T cells, or PBMCs came the material, which was cDNA or gDNA.

The data were produced by immunoSEQ multiplex PCR, yet TCRdb's version contains in-frame clones alone and is incomplete. Of roughly 330,000 clones listed, about 90% are singletons. Germline V gene lookup returns CDR1 SGDLS and CDR2 YYNGEE. The CDR3 sequence is 14 residues long. V was shortened by 3 bases and J by 1 base, with 10 bases between the two germline ends. Sequencing used peripheral blood. The clonotype originates from a man between 18 and 29 years old who had recovered from COVID-19. The V and J genes are TRBV9 and TRBJ1-1; a possible D gene is TRBD1 (5 bases). CDR3 DNA sequence: TGTGCCAGCAGCGCCCAAGGACAGAACACTGAAGCTTTCTTT. Encoded protein: CASSAQGQNTEAFF.